A single sample gave rise to the 32 T cell receptor beta chains below, sequenced in a study of blood T cell repertoires in COVID-19. Assay: immunoSEQ multiplex PCR; the TCRdb copy retains only in-frame clones and omits some. Of 120,000 or so clones listed, under 75% are singletons. Sequences were obtained from peripheral blood. The receptors shown here come from a woman aged 55-70 years with acute or convalescent COVID-19.

The DNA of the CDR3 is TGTGCCAGCAGTTACTCGCAGGACAACTCTGGAAACACCATATATTTT. Translation: CASSYSQDNSGNTIYF. V gene TRBV6-2 or TRBV6-3 combines with J gene TRBJ1-3, with D possibly matching TRBD1 (5 bases). V was cut by 0 bases and J by 0 bases, with 9 bases left in between. Germline CDR1 and CDR2: MNHEY and SVGEGT. This CDR3 is 16 amino acids long.

The chain links TRBV11-3 to TRBJ1-1, with D maybe TRBD1 (5 bases). CDR1 is SGHNT and CDR2 is YENEEA in the germline V gene. This CDR3 has 13 residues. Deletions cut 2 bases from V and 3 bases from J, with 7 bases between. The CDR3 loop reads CASSLQGYTEAFF. CDR3 in DNA: TGTGCCAGCAGCTTACAGGGTTACACTGAAGCTTTCTTT.

This clone was picked up a small number of times. The chain has TRBV7-6 and TRBJ1-1, with D unclear. This CDR3 is built from 14 residues. V was pared by 7 bases and J by 1 base, with 13 bases between. Per germline, CDR1 SGHVS and CDR2 FNYEAQ. CDR3 DNA sequence: TGTGCCAGCACCCAGGATCGGGGGAACACTGAAGCTTTCTTT. Protein: CASTQDRGNTEAFF.

This clone came up many times. The chain carries TRBV6-5 and TRBJ1-1, with D maybe TRBD1 (5 bases). Trimming took 5 bases from V and 7 from J, leaving 14 bases between them. The V gene's germline CDR1 is MNHEY and CDR2 SVGAGI. The CDR3 has 13 amino acids. The CDR3: CASSPGGGYEAFF. The CDR3 coding sequence is TGTGCCAGCAGTCCCGGGGGAGGTTATGAAGCTTTCTTT.

This clone was detected only once. V is TRBV19 and J is TRBJ1-2, with 7 bases aligning to TRBD1. The CDR3 contains 12 residues. Germline V lookup: CDR1 LNHDA, CDR2 SQIVND (reference sequence). The V gene end was trimmed by 9 bases and the J gene end by 8 bases; junction bases not matched to a gene: 9. Here the CDR3 DNA reads TGTGCCAGCTCACAACAGGGGTACGGCTACACCTTC. It yields the protein CASSQQGYGYTF.

This clone was seen just once. This chain links TRBV5-1 with TRBJ2-3; 11 positions agree with TRBD2. The CDR3 has 17 amino acids. V was pared by 1 base and J by 0 bases, with 4 bases of the junction left unmatched. Germline loops: CDR1 SGHRS, CDR2 YFSETQ. The CDR3 sequence: CASSLSLAGGSTDTQYF. Here the CDR3 DNA reads TGCGCCAGCAGCTTGTCTCTAGCGGGGGGAAGCACAGATACGCAGTATTTT.

The sample holds one count of this clone. The rearrangement links TRBV10-3 to TRBJ1-6; the match to TRBD1 covers 8 bases. The CDR3 covers 13 residues. Germline assignment: CDR1 ENHRY and CDR2 SYGVKD. Trimming took 7 bases from V and 7 from J; bases not matched to a gene: 3. CDR3 coding DNA: TGTGCCATCATGGACAGGGCGAATTCACCCCTCCACTTT. This codes for CAIMDRANSPLHF.

The chain has TRBV5-1 and TRBJ1-2; D remains ambiguous. The CDR3 runs 14 residues. V lost 1 base to trimming and J lost 0 bases, with 7 bases between them. The germline gives CDR1 SGHRS, CDR2 YFSETQ. The CDR3 loop reads CASSLREANYGYTF. The CDR3 DNA sequence: TGCGCCAGCAGCTTGCGGGAAGCTAACTATGGCTACACCTTC.

This chain links TRBV15 with TRBJ1-2; 11 bases map to TRBD1. The CDR3 is 16 amino acids. V lost 0 bases and J lost 7; bases outside the gene matches: 7. Per the germline V gene, CDR1 is LNHNV and CDR2 is YYDKDF (reference sequence). This CDR3 is CATSRDQGGTGGGYTF. CDR3 in DNA: TGTGCCACCAGCAGAGATCAAGGCGGGACAGGGGGTGGCTACACCTTC. Variable domain in full (rest from reference TRBV15 and TRBJ1-2): DAMVIQNPRYQVTQFGKPVTLSCSQTLNHNVMYWYQQKSSQAPKLLFHYYDKDFNNEADTPDNFQSRRPNTSFCFLDIRSPGLGDTAMYLCATSRDQGGTGGGYTFGSGTRLTVV.

This chain uses TRBV7-9 with TRBJ1-6, with a tentative D call TRBD1 (6 bases). Germline assignment: CDR1 SEHNR and CDR2 FQNEAQ (reference sequence). V lost 3 bases, J lost 6 bases, and 15 bases lay in between. This CDR3 region has 16 residues. This CDR3 reads CASSFTGRTGNSPLHF. The DNA for the CDR3 is TGTGCCAGCAGCTTTACAGGGCGTACGGGTAATTCACCCCTCCACTTT.

This sequence joins TRBV7-2 and TRBJ1-6; 8 nucleotides match TRBD1. The V and J ends lost 3 bases and 4 bases, in that order; junction bases with no gene match: 5. Germline V gene sequence: CDR1 SGHTA, CDR2 FQGNSA. The CDR3 length is 16 residues. CDR3 sequence reads: CASSLAGQVYNSPLHF. DNA for the CDR3: TGTGCCAGCAGCTTGGCGGGACAGGTGTATAATTCACCCCTCCACTTT.

The chain is built from TRBV5-6 and TRBJ1-2; D possibly corresponds to TRBD1 (6 bases). V gave up 2 bases and J gave up 2 bases, with 10 bases separating them. This CDR3 is 14 amino acids long. Germline V gene lookup returns CDR1 SGHDT and CDR2 YYEEEE. CDR3 region: CASSFQTGNYGYTF. DNA for the CDR3: TGTGCCAGCAGCTTCCAGACAGGAAACTATGGCTACACCTTC.

This clone is medium-sized in the sample. The V and J genes are TRBV18 and TRBJ2-7; 8 nucleotides match TRBD1. The CDR3 consists of 13 residues. Looked up from germline, CDR1 is KGHSH and CDR2 is LQKENI. Unmatched junction bases numbered 6, after V lost 6 bases and J lost 5 bases. The DNA of the CDR3 is TGTGCCAGCTCTCCGGACAGGGACCACGAGCAGTACTTC. As protein: CASSPDRDHEQYF.

The J gene is TRBJ2-2, the V gene TRBV11-2; TRBD2 is a possible D gene (6 bases). Germline V CDR1 and CDR2: SGHAT, FQNNGV. V lost 5 bases and J lost 15, with 13 bases in between. The CDR3 sequence is 11 residues long. The CDR3 nucleotides read TGTGCCAGCAGCGGAGGGACGGTTTTGTTTTTT. It encodes CASSGGTVLFF.

The chain uses TRBV19 and TRBJ1-4; unclear D gene. Trimming removed 3 bases from V and 7 bases from J, with 9 bases in between. CDR3 length equals 13 residues. Germline V gene data show CDR1 as LNHDA and CDR2 as SQIVND (reference sequence). The CDR3 DNA follows: TGTGCCAGTAGTATCCGGTCCGGTGAAAAACTGTTTTTT. Encoded protein: CASSIRSGEKLFF.

The chain employs TRBV6-4 and TRBJ1-1, with D uncertain. The CDR3 contains 13 residues. Germline loops: CDR1 MRHNA, CDR2 SNTAGT. V was trimmed by 5 bases and J by 1 base, leaving 8 bases between them. The chain's CDR3 is CASSTEGNTEAFF. The CDR3 bases are TGTGCCAGCAGTACAGAAGGGAACACTGAAGCTTTCTTT.

The chain carries TRBV5-4 and TRBJ2-5; TRBD2 aligns across 14 bases. Germline lookup yields CDR1 SGHNT and CDR2 YYREEE (reference sequence). The V and J ends lost 4 bases and 5 bases, in that order; junction bases with no gene match: 7. This CDR3 region has 16 residues. The CDR3 coding sequence is TGTGCCAGCAGCGGATGGACTAGCGGGGGGCGGGAGACCCAGTACTTC. Translation gives CASSGWTSGGRETQYF.

This chain links TRBV12-5 with TRBJ1-2; 8 bases are a match to TRBD1. V lost 5 bases, J lost 5 bases, and 7 bases stayed unmatched. This CDR3 is 14 amino acids long. The germline V gene has CDR1 LGHNT and CDR2 FRNRAP. Here the CDR3 DNA reads TGTGCTAGTGGTCTCGAAACAGGGGGGTATGGCTACACCTTC. Translation: CASGLETGGYGYTF. Based on the CDR3 plus reference TRBV12-5 and TRBJ1-2, the full variable domain is DARVTQTPRHKVTEMGQEVTMRCQPILGHNTVFWYRQTMMQGLELLAYFRNRAPLDDSGMPKDRFSAEMPDATLATLKIQPSEPRDSAVYFCASGLETGGYGYTFGSGTRLTVV.

CDR3 region: CASSVMSGANTEAFF. CDR3 nucleotide sequence: TGTGCCAGCAGCGTAATGTCAGGGGCAAACACTGAAGCTTTCTTT. The chain is built from TRBV9 and TRBJ1-1, with D possibly TRBD1 on 6 matching bases. CDR1 SGDLS and CDR2 YYNGEE come from the germline V gene. CDR3 length: 15 amino acids. The V gene lost 1 base and the J gene lost 2 bases, with 12 bases spanning the gap.

This chain uses TRBV29-1 with TRBJ1-5; 9 nucleotides line up with TRBD1. Germline CDR1 SQVTM, CDR2 ANQGSEA. The junction had 15 bases not matched to a gene; V was cut back by 4 bases and J by 11 bases. The CDR3 is 15 residues long. The CDR3 DNA follows: TGCAGCGTTGCAACCTTGGGACAGGGATCTGCAACCCAGCATTTT. Its translation: CSVATLGQGSATQHF.

This clone has more than one count but fewer than ten. V gene TRBV4-3 combines with J gene TRBJ2-7, with TRBD1 identical over 10 bases. Germline CDR1 reads LGHNA; CDR2 reads YSLEER. Trimming at V came to 1 base and at J to 4 bases, leaving 1 base not matched to a gene. CDR3 length equals 14 residues. The DNA for the CDR3 is TGCGCCAGCAGCCAAGGACAGGGGGCTTACGAGCAGTACTTC. Protein: CASSQGQGAYEQYF.

The rearrangement links TRBV6-2 or TRBV6-3 to TRBJ2-3, with TRBD2 matching over 12 bases. The CDR3 is made up of 17 amino acids. The trim removed 0 bases at V and 6 bases at J, leaving 7 bases unmatched. The germline gives CDR1 MNHEY, CDR2 SVGEGT. CDR3 nucleotides: TGTGCCAGCAGTTACTCGACTAGCGGGGGCCCAGCGGATACGCAGTATTTT. It codes for CASSYSTSGGPADTQYF.

The V call is TRBV5-5, the J call TRBJ2-2; D remains unclear. V was clipped by 0 bases and J by 3 bases, with 12 bases between them. CDR3 length: 16 residues. Germline V gene lookup returns CDR1 SGHKS and CDR2 YYEKEE (reference sequence). CDR3 nucleotides: TGTGCCAGCAGCTTGGTCTCTCAGATTGACACCGGGGAGCTGTTTTTT. Translated: CASSLVSQIDTGELFF.

This clone was picked up one time. The chain is built from TRBV5-6 and TRBJ2-7; TRBD1 aligns across 9 bases. With V trimmed by 2 bases and J by 9 bases, 9 bases remained unmatched. Germline CDR1 is SGHDT and CDR2 is YYEEEE. This CDR3 is built from 14 residues. CDR3 protein: CASSLGDREYPQYF. The CDR3 DNA reads as TGTGCCAGCAGCTTAGGGGACAGGGAGTATCCGCAGTACTTC.

This clone was recorded a few times. V gene TRBV4-1 combines with J gene TRBJ2-7, with D unresolved. V was shortened by 4 bases and J by 1 base, with 11 bases between the two germline ends. The CDR3 runs 14 residues. Germline V lookup: CDR1 MGHRA, CDR2 YSYEKL. The CDR3 spells CASSPRPKSYEQYF. The DNA of the CDR3 is TGCGCCAGCAGCCCTAGACCCAAATCCTACGAGCAGTACTTC.

The chain joins TRBV2 to TRBJ2-7; 7 bases fit TRBD2. The CDR3 sequence is 12 residues long. Germline CDR1 reads SNHLY; CDR2 reads FYNNEI. J gave up 5 bases and V 4 bases, and 2 bases lay outside the gene matches. Here the CDR3 reads CASSVGGDEQYF. The CDR3 region has the DNA TGTGCCAGCAGTGTGGGAGGGGACGAGCAGTACTTC.

V usage is TRBV18 and J usage is TRBJ2-5; D is ambiguous. The CDR3 contains 15 residues. Germline V CDR1 and CDR2: KGHSH, LQKENI. Trimming pared 2 bases from V and 5 bases from J, leaving 15 bases between. The chain's CDR3 is CASSPRQTFGETQYF. The CDR3, as DNA: TGTGCCAGCTCACCAAGGCAGACTTTCGGGGAGACCCAGTACTTC.

The V and J genes are TRBV12-5 and TRBJ1-5; a possible D gene is TRBD1 (5 bases). The germline V gene has CDR1 LGHNT and CDR2 FRNRAP. The CDR3 sequence is 17 residues long. The V and J ends lost 6 bases and 1 base respectively, with 19 bases between them. The CDR3 spells CASGPDSPSGSNQPQHF. CDR3 in DNA: TGTGCTAGTGGCCCTGACAGTCCGTCGGGCAGCAATCAGCCCCAGCATTTT.

The CDR3 DNA reads as TGTGCCAGCAGCTTGAGAGGTTACACCCGGGAATCACCCCTCCACTTT. This translates into CASSLRGYTRESPLHF. This chain joins TRBV5-6 and TRBJ1-6; D call uncertain. The CDR3 covers 16 residues. Germline CDR1 is SGHDT and CDR2 is YYEEEE. Trimming removed 1 base from V and 10 bases from J, with 18 bases in between.

The chain joins TRBV19 to TRBJ2-2; 7 bases are shared with TRBD2. Trimming at V came to 6 bases and at J to 1 base, leaving 2 bases not matched to a gene. Per germline, CDR1 LNHDA and CDR2 SQIVND (reference sequence). The CDR3 totals 14 residues. The CDR3 sequence is CASRERENTGELFF. The CDR3 nucleotides are TGTGCCAGTAGAGAGCGGGAGAACACCGGGGAGCTGTTTTTT. Supplemented by reference TRBV19 and TRBJ2-2, the full variable domain reads DGGITQSPKYLFRKEGQNVTLSCEQNLNHDAMYWYRQDPGQGLRLIYYSQIVNDFQKGDIAEGYSVSREKKESFPLTVTSAQKNPTAFYLCASRERENTGELFFGEGSRLTVL.

In nucleotides, the CDR3 is TGCGCCAGCAGCTCCGGGTTCTCTGGAAACACCATATATTTT. Its protein is CASSSGFSGNTIYF. The gene calls are TRBV5-1 and TRBJ1-3; D remains ambiguous. Per the germline V gene, CDR1 is SGHRS and CDR2 is YFSETQ. V was clipped by 3 bases and J by 0 bases, with 7 bases between them. The CDR3 loop spans 14 amino acids. The full variable domain, rest sourced from reference TRBV5-1 and TRBJ1-3, is KAGVTQTPRYLIKTRGQQVTLSCSPISGHRSVSWYQQTPGQGLQFLFEYFSETQRNKGNFPGRFSGRQFSNSRSEMNVSTLELGDSALYLCASSSGFSGNTIYFGEGSWLTVV.

This clone came up a few times. The rearrangement uses TRBV6-5 and TRBJ2-7; possible D gene TRBD1, 5 bases. The V gene's germline CDR1 is MNHEY and CDR2 SVGAGI. The CDR3 runs to 14 residues. V was clipped by 6 bases and J by 3 bases, with 15 bases between them. CDR3 nucleotides: TGTGCCAGCAGACGTAAGACAGACATCTACGAGCAGTACTTC. This codes for CASRRKTDIYEQYF.